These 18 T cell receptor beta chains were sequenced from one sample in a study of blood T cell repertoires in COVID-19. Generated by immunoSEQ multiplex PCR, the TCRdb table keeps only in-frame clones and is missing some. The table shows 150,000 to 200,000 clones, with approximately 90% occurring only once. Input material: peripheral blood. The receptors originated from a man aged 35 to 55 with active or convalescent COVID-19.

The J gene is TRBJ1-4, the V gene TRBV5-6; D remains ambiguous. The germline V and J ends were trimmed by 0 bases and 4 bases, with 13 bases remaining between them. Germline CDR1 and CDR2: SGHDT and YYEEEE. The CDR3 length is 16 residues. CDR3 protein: CASSLGQRLLNEKLFF. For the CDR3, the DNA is TGTGCCAGCAGCTTGGGGCAGAGACTCCTTAATGAAAAACTGTTTTTT.

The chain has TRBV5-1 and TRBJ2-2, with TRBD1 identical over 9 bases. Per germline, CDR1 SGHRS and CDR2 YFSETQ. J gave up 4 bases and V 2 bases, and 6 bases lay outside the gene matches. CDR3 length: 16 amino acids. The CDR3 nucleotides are TGCGCCAGCAGCTTTAAGACAGGGGGGGCCACCGGGGAGCTGTTTTTT. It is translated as CASSFKTGGATGELFF.

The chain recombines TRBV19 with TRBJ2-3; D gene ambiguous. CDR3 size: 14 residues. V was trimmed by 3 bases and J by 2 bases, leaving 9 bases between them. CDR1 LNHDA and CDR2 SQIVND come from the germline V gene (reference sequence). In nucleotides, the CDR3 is TGTGCCAGTAGTATGGCCCCCGACACAGATACGCAGTATTTT. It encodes CASSMAPDTDTQYF.

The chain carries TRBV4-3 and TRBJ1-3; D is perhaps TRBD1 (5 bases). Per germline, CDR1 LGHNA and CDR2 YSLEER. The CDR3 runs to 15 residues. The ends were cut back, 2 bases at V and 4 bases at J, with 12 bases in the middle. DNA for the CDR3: TGCGCCAGCAGCCAAAGCCGCTCAGGGGGAAACACCATATATTTT. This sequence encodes CASSQSRSGGNTIYF.

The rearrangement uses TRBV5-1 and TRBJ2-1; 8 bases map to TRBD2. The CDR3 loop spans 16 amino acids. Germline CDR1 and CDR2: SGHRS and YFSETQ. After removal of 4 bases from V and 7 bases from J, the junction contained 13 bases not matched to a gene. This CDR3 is CASSNTGTRILNEQFF. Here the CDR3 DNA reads TGCGCCAGCAGCAATACCGGGACTAGGATACTGAATGAGCAGTTCTTC.

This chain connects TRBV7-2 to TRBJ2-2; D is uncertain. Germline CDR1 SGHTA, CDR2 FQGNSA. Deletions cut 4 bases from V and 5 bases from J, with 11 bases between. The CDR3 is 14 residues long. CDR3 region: CASSYSFSTGELFF. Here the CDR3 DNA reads TGTGCCAGCAGCTACAGCTTTTCAACCGGGGAGCTGTTTTTT.

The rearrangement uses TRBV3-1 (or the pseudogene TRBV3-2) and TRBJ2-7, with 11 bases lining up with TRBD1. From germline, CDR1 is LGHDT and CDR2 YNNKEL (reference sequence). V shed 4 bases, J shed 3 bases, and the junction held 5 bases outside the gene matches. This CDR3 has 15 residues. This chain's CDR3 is CASSRGQGAGYEQYF. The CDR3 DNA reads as TGTGCCAGCAGCCGTGGACAGGGGGCTGGCTACGAGCAGTACTTC.

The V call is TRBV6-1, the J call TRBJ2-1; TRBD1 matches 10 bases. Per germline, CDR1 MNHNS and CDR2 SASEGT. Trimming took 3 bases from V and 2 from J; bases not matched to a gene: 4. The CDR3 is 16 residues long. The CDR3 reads CASSEFGTGAYNEQFF. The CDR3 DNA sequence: TGTGCCAGCAGTGAGTTCGGGACAGGGGCCTACAATGAGCAGTTCTTC.

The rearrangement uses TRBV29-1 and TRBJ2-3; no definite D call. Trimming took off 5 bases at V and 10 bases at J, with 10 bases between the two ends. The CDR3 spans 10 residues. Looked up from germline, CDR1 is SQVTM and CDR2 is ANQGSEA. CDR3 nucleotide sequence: TGCAGCGTTAGCCATATGGCGCAGTATTTT. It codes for CSVSHMAQYF.

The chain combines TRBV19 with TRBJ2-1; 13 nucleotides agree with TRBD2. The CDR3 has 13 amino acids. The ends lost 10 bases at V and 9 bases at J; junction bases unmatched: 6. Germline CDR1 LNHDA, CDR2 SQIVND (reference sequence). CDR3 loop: CATRTSGGGEQFF. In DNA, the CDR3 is TGTGCCACGAGGACTAGCGGGGGTGGTGAGCAGTTCTTC.

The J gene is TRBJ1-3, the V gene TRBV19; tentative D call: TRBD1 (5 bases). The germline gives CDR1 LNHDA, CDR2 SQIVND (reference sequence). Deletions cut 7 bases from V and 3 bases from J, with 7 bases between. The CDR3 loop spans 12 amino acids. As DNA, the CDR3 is TGTGCCAGTATGGGGGGTGGAAACACCATATATTTT. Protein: CASMGGGNTIYF.

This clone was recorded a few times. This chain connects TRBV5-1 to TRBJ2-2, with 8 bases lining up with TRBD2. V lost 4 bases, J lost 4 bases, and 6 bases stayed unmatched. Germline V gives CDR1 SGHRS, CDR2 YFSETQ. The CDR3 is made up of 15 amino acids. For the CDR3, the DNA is TGCGCCAGCAGCCAGGAACGGGGGGGCACCGGGGAGCTGTTTTTT. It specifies CASSQERGGTGELFF.

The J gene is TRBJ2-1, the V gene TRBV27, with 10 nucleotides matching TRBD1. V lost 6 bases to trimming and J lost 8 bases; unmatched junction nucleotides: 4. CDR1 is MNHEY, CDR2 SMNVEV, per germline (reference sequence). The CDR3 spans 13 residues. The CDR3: CASSWDRGYEQFF. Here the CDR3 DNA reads TGTGCCAGCAGCTGGGACAGGGGTTATGAGCAGTTCTTC.

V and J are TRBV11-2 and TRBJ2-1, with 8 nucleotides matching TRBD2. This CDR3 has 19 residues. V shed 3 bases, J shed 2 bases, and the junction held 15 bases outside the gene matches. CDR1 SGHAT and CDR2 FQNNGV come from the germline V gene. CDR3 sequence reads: CASSFHPVSSGLAYNEQFF. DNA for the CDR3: TGTGCCAGCAGCTTTCATCCGGTTTCTAGCGGGCTTGCCTACAATGAGCAGTTCTTC.

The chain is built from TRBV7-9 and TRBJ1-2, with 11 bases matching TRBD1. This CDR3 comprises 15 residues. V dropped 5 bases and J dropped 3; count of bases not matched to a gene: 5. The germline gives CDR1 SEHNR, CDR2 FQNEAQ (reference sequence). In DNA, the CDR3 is TGTGCCAGCAGCCCGGGACAGGGGGAAGACTATGGCTACACCTTC. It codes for CASSPGQGEDYGYTF.

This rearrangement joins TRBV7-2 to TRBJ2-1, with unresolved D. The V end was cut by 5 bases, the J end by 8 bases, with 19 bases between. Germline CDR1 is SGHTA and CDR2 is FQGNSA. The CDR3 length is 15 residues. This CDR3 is CASSKLVDSRDEQFF. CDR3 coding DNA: TGTGCCAGCAGCAAATTAGTAGACTCACGCGATGAGCAGTTCTTC.

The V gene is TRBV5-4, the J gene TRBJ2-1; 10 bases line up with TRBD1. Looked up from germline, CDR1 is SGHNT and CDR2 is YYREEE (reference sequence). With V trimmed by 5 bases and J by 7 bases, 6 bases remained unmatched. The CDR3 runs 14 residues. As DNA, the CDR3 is TGTGCCAGCAGTTCGGGACAGGGGACGAATGAGCAGTTCTTC. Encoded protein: CASSSGQGTNEQFF.

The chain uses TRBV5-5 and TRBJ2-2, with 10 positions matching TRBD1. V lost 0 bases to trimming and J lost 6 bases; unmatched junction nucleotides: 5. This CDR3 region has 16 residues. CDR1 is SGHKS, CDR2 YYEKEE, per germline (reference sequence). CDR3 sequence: CASSLAWDRGAGELFF. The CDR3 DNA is TGTGCCAGCAGCTTGGCCTGGGACAGGGGAGCCGGGGAGCTGTTTTTT.